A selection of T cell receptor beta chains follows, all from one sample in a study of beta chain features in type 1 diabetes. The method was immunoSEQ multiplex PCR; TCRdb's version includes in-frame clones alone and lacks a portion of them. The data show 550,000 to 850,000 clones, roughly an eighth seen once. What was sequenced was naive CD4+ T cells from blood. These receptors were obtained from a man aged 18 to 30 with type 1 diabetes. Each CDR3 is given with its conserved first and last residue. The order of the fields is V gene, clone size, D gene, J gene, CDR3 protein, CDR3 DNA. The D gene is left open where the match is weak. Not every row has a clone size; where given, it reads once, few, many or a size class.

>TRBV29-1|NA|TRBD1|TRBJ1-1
CSGDRGPNTEAFF
TGCAGCGGTGACAGGGGGCCTAACACTGAAGCTTTCTTT
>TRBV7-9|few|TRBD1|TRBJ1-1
CASSLYQGVNTEAFF
TGTGCCAGCAGCCTATATCAGGGGGTGAACACTGAAGCTTTCTTT
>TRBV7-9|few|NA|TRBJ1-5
CASSSQNQPQHF
TGTGCCAGCAGCTCGCAAAATCAGCCCCAGCATTTT
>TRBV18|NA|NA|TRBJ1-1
CASSPGMNTEAFF
TGTGCCAGCTCACCAGGTATGAACACTGAAGCTTTCTTT
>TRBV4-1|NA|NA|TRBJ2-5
CASSQDIQISETQYF
TGCGCCAGCAGCCAAGATATACAAATCTCCGAGACCCAGTACTTC
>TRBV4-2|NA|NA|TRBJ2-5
CASSQDRGETQYF
TGTGCCAGCAGCCAAGATAGGGGGGAGACCCAGTACTTC
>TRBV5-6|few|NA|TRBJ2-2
CASSPPIGELFF
TGTGCCAGCAGCCCGCCAATCGGGGAGCTGTTTTTT
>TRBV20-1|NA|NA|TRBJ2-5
CSAASPQYF
TGCAGTGCTGCTTCTCCCCAGTACTTC
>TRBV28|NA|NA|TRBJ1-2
CASSFGIWSLSNYGYTF
TGTGCCAGCAGTTTCGGAATTTGGAGCCTTTCTAACTATGGCTACACCTTC
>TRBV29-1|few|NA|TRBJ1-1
CSAAKARGDTEAFF
TGCAGCGCAGCCAAAGCCAGAGGGGACACTGAAGCTTTCTTT
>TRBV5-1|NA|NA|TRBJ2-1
CASSPQGDNEQFF
TGCGCCAGCAGCCCACAGGGTGACAATGAGCAGTTCTTC
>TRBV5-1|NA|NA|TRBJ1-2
CASSWRGKDGYTF
TGCGCCAGCAGCTGGCGAGGCAAGGATGGCTACACCTTC
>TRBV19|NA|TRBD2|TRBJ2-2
CASSMVAGGKTGELFF
TGTGCCAGTAGTATGGTAGCGGGGGGAAAAACCGGGGAGCTGTTTTTT
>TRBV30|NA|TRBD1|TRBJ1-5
CAWSARDRTNQPQHF
TGTGCCTGGAGTGCCAGGGACAGGACGAATCAGCCCCAGCATTTT
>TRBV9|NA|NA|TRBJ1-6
CASSVEAGINSPLHF
TGTGCCAGCAGCGTAGAGGCAGGGATTAATTCACCCCTCCACTTT
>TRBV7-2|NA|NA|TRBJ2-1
CASSFGAGLGQFF
TGTGCCAGCAGCTTCGGGGCCGGGCTTGGGCAGTTCTTC
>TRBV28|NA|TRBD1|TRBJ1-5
CASRGRGGLNQPQHF
TGTGCCAGCAGAGGCAGAGGGGGCCTCAATCAGCCCCAGCATTTT
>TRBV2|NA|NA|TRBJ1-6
CASSVGVSGSPLHF
TGTGCCAGCAGTGTAGGAGTAAGCGGTTCACCCCTCCACTTT
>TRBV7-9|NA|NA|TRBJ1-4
CASSLGAGLNEKLFF
TGTGCCAGCAGCTTAGGGGCAGGGCTGAATGAAAAACTGTTTTTT
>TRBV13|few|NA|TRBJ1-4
CASSYQGSNEKLFF
TGTGCCAGCAGCTATCAGGGATCTAATGAAAAACTGTTTTTT
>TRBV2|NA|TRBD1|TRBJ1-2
CASRPPGQGAEGYTF
TGTGCCAGCAGACCTCCGGGACAGGGGGCGGAAGGCTACACCTTC
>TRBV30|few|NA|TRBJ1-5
CAWSRTEYNQPQHF
TGTGCCTGGAGTAGGACTGAATACAATCAGCCCCAGCATTTT
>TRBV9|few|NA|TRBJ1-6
CASSVGGVVSNSPLHF
TGTGCCAGCAGCGTAGGGGGGGTGGTAAGTAATTCACCCCTCCACTTT